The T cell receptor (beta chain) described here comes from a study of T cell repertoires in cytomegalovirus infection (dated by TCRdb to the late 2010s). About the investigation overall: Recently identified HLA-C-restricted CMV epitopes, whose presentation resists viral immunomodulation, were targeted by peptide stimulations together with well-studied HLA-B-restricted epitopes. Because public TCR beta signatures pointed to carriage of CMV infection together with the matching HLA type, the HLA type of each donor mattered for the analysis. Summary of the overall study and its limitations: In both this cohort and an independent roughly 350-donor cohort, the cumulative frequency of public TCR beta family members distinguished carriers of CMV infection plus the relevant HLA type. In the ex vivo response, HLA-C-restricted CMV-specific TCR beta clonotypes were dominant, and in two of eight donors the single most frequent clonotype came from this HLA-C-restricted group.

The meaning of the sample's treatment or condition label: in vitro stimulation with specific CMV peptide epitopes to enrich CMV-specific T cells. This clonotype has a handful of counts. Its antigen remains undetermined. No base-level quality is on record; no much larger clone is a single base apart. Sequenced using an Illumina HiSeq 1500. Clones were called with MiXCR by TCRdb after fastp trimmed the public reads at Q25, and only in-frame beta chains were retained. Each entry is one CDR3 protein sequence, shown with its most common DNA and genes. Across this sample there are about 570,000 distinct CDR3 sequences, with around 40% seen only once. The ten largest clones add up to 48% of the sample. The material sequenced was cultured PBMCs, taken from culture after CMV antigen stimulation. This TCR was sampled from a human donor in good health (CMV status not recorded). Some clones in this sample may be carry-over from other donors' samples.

The nucleotide sequence reads as follows: TGTGCCAGCAGCTTAGGCGGACGGGACACTGAAAAACTGTTTTTT. The resulting protein is CASSLGGRDTEKLFF. Rearrangement joined TRBV7-2 to TRBJ1-4; the D gene is possibly TRBD1, with 6 bases matching. The germline V gene provides CDR1 SGHTA and CDR2 FQGNSA. V is shortened by 1 base, J by 7 bases, and the region joining them spans 13 bases. From the cysteine up to the phenylalanine, the CDR3 has a length of 15 residues. Only CDR3 DNA is held: 45 bases, read in frame from base 1.